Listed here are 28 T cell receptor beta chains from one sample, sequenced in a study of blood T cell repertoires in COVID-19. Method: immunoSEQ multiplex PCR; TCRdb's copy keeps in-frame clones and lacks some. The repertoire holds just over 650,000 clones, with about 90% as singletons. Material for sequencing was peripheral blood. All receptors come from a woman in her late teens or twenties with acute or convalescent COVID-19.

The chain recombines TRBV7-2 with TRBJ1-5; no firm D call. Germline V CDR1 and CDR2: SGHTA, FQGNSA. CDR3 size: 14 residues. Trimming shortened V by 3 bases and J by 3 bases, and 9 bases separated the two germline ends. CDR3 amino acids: CASSFTHNNQPQHF. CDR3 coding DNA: TGTGCCAGCAGCTTTACGCACAACAATCAGCCCCAGCATTTT.

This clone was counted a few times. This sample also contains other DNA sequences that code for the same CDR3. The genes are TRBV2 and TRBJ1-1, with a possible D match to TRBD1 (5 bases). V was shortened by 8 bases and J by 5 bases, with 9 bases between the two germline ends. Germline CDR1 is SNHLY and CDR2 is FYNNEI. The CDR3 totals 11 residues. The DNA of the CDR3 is TGTGCCAGCCTAAGGGGTACTGAAGCTTTCTTT. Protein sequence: CASLRGTEAFF.

CDR3 sequence reads: CASRGQGGDYGYTF. In DNA, the CDR3 is TGTGCCAGCCGAGGCCAGGGGGGAGACTATGGCTACACCTTC. V is TRBV25-1 and J is TRBJ1-2; 7 bases align to TRBD1. This CDR3 has 14 amino acids. CDR1 is MGHDK and CDR2 is SYGVNS in the germline V gene. The trim removed 8 bases at V and 3 bases at J, leaving 9 bases unmatched.

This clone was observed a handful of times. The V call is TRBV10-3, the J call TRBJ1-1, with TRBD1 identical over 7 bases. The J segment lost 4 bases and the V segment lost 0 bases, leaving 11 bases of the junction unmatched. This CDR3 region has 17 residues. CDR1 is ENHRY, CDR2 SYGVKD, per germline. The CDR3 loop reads CAISESVVRQGGTEAFF. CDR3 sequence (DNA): TGTGCCATCAGTGAGTCTGTGGTAAGACAGGGAGGCACTGAAGCTTTCTTT.

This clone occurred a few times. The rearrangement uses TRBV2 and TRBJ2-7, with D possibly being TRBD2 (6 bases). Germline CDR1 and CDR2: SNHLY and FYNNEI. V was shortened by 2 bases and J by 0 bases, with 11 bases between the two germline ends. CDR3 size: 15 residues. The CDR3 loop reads CASSERFGSSYEQYF. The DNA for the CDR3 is TGTGCCAGCAGTGAAAGGTTCGGGAGCTCCTACGAGCAGTACTTC.

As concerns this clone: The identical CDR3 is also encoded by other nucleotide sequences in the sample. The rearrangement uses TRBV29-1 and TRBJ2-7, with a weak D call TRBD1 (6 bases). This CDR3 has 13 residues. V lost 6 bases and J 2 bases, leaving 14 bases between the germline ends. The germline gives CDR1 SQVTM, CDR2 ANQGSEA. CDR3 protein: CSVVRGSPYEQYF. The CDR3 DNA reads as TGCAGCGTCGTTAGGGGGAGCCCCTACGAGCAGTACTTC.

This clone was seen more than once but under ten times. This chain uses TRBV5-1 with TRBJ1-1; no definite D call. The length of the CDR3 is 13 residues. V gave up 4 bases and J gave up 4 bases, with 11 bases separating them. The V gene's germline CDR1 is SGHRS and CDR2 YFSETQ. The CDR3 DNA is TGCGCCAGCAGCCGAATCGCGAGCACTGAAGCTTTCTTT. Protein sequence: CASSRIASTEAFF.

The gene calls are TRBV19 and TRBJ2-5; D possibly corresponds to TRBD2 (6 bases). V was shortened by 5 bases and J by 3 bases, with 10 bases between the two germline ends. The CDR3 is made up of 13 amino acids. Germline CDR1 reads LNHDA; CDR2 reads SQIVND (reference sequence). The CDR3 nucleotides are TGTGCCAGTAGTCCCGGGGGAGAAGAGACCCAGTACTTC. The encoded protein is CASSPGGEETQYF.

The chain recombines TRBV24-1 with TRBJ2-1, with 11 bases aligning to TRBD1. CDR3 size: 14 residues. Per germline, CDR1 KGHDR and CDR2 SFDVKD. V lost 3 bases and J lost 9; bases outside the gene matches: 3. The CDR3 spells CATSDPGTGGEQFF. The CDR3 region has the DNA TGTGCCACCAGTGATCCCGGGACAGGGGGTGAGCAGTTCTTC.

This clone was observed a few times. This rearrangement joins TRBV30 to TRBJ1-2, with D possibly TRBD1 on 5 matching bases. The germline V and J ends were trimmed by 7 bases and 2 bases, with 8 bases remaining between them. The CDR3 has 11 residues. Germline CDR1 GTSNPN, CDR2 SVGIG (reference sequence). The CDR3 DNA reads TGTGCCTTGGAGGGGAACTATGGCTACACCTTC. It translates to CALEGNYGYTF.

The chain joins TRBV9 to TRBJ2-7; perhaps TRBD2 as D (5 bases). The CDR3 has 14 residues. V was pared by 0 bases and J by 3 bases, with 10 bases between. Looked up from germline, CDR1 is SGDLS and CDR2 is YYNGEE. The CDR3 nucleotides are TGTGCCAGCAGCGTAGGAGGGAAATACTACGAGCAGTACTTC. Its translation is CASSVGGKYYEQYF.

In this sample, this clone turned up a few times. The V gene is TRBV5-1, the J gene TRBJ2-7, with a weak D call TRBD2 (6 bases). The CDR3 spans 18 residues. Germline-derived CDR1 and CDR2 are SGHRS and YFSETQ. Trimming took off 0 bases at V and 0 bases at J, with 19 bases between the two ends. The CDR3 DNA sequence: TGCGCCAGCAGCTTGGCCCGCTTGGCTAGCGATCCCTCCTACGAGCAGTACTTC. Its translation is CASSLARLASDPSYEQYF.

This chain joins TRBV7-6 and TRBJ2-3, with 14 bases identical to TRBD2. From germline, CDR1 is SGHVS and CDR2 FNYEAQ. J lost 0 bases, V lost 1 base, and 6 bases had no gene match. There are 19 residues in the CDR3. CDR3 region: CASSLVGGLAGESTDTQYF. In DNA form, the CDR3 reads TGTGCCAGCAGCTTAGTGGGGGGACTAGCGGGGGAAAGCACAGATACGCAGTATTTT.

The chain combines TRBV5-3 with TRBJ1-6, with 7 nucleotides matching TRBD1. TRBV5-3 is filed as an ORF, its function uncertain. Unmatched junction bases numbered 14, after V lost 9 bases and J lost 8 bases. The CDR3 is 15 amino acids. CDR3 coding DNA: TGTGCCACAGCGACGTTCAGGGGGGTCTATTCACCCCTCCACTTT. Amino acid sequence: CATATFRGVYSPLHF.

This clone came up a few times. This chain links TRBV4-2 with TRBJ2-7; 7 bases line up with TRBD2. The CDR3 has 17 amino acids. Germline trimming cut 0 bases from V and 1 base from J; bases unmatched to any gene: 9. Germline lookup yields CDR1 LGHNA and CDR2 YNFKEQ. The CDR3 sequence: CASSQETASGGSYEQYF. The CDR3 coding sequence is TGTGCCAGCAGCCAAGAAACCGCTAGCGGTGGATCCTACGAGCAGTACTTC.

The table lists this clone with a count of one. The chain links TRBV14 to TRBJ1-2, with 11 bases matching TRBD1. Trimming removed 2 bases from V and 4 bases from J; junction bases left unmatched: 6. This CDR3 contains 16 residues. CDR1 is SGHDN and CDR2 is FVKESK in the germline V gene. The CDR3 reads CASSQPGTGGLYGYTF. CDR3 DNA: TGTGCCAGCAGCCAACCTGGGACAGGGGGTCTCTATGGCTACACCTTC. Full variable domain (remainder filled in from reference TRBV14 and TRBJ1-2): EAGVTQFPSHSVIEKGQTVTLRCDPISGHDNLYWYRRVMGKEIKFLLHFVKESKQDESGMPNNRFLAERTGGTYSTLKVQPAELEDSGVYFCASSQPGTGGLYGYTFGSGTRLTVV.

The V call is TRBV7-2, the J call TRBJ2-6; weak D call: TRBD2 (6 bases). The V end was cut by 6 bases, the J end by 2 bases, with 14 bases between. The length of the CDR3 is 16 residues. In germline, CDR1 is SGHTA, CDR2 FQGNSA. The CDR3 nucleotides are TGTGCCAGCAGTTTTAGGGCGGGAACTGGGGCCAACGTCCTGACTTTC. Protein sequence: CASSFRAGTGANVLTF.

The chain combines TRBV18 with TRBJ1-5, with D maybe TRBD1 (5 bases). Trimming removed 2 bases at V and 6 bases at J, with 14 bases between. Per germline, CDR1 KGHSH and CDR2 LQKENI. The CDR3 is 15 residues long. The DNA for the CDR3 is TGTGCCAGCTCACCAGCGGGAGGGGCGGGTCAGCCCCAGCATTTT. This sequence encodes CASSPAGGAGQPQHF.

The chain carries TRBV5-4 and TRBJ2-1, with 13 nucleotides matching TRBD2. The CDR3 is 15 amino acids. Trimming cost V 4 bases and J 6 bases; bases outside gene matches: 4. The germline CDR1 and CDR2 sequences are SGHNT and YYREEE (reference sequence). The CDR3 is CASSTTSGGANEQFF. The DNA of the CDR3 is TGTGCCAGCAGCACCACTAGCGGGGGGGCCAATGAGCAGTTCTTC. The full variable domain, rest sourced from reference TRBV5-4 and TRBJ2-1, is ETGVTQSPTHLIKTRGQQVTLRCSSQSGHNTVSWYQQALGQGPQFIFQYYREEENGRGNFPPRFSGLQFPNYSSELNVNALELDDSALYLCASSTTSGGANEQFFGPGTRLTVL.

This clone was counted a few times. The CDR3 DNA is TGCTCCCCCCCGGAGGAATTTCAGCCCCAGCATTTT. Protein sequence: CSPPEEFQPQHF. V usage is TRBV23-1 and J usage is TRBJ1-5; D ambiguous. TRBV23-1 falls under the ORF class, with uncertain function. This CDR3 comprises 12 residues.

In nucleotides, the CDR3 is TGTGCCAGCCTACTGGGAGGCTCCAACGGCTACACCTTC. Translation: CASLLGGSNGYTF. The chain carries TRBV12-3 or TRBV12-4 and TRBJ1-2, with D unclear. The germline V and J ends were trimmed by 8 bases and 8 bases, with 18 bases remaining between them. The CDR3 length is 13 residues.

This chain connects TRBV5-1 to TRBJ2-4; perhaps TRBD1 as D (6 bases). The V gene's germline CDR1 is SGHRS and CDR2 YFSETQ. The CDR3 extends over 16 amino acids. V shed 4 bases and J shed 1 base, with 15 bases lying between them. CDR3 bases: TGCGCCAGCAGCCTCCACAGGGAAGAGGCCAAAAACATTCAGTACTTC. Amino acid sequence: CASSLHREEAKNIQYF.

CDR3 loop: CASSQDPFGDTQYF. The CDR3 nucleotides read TGTGCCAGCAGCCAAGATCCTTTCGGGGATACGCAGTATTTT. The rearrangement joins TRBV14 to TRBJ2-3; no definite D call. Trimming stripped 0 bases from V and 6 bases from J, with 10 bases between. Germline V gene sequence: CDR1 SGHDN, CDR2 FVKESK. CDR3 length: 14 residues.

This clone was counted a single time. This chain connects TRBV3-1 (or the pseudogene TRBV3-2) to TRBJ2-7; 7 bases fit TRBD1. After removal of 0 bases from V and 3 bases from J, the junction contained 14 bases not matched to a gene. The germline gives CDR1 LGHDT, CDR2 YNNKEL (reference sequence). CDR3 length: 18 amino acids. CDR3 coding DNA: TGTGCCAGCAGCCAAGAAAAGAACTTGGGGACAGCACTCTACGAGCAGTACTTC. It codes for CASSQEKNLGTALYEQYF.

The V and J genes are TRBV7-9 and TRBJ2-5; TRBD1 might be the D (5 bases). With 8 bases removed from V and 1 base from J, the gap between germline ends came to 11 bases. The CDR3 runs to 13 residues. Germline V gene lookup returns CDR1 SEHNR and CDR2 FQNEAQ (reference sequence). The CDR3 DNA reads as TGTGCCAGCCTAGACAGACTCCAAGAGACCCAGTACTTC. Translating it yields CASLDRLQETQYF.

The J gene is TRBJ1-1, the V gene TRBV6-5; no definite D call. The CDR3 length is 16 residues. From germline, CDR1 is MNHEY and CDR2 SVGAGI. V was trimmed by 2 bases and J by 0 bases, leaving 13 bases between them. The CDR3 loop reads CASSYGGRLMNTEAFF. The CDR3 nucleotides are TGTGCCAGCAGTTACGGAGGGAGACTAATGAACACTGAAGCTTTCTTT.

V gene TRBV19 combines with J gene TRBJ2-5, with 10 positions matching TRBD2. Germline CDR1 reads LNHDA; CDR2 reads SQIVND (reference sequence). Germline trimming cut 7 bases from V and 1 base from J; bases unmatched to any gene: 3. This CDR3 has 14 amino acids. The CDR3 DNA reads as TGTGCCAGTACCGTAGCGGGGGGCCAAGAGACCCAGTACTTC. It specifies CASTVAGGQETQYF.

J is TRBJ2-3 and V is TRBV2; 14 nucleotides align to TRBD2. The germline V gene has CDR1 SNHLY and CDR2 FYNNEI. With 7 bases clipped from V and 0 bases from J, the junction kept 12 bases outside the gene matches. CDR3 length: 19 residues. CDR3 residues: CASNRLAGGRSASTDTQYF. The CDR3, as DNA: TGTGCCAGCAATAGACTAGCGGGGGGGCGGTCGGCTAGCACAGATACGCAGTATTTT.